This T cell receptor beta chain was recorded in a study of healthy donors' naive CD4 and CD8 T cells (dated by TCRdb to about 2015). Regarding the research as a whole: Donors were chosen to span three age groups (20-25, 40-50 and 60-70 years, several each), with mean age roughly 46 and half female. For TCR alpha, a new primer set was designed to cover all functional IMGT alpha gene variants, and all other steps followed the beta-chain workflow. To check how TCR variation relates to lineage commitment, the researchers sequenced rearranged TCR alpha and beta chains taken from naive CD4+ and CD8+ T cells. Peripheral blood mononuclear cells were collected from under 20 healthy, unrelated individuals. The donors were HLA-typed by sequencing at HLA-A, -B, -C, -DRB1, -DQB1 and -DPB1, using the SBTexcellerator protocol, an ABI3130xl analyzer and SBTengine software. Broader findings and caveats from the paper: V genes, J genes and CDR3 charge together appeared to explain about 13% of CD4/CD8 propensity variance, in a largely additive manner. Alpha and beta chains were sequenced in bulk and could not be paired, so combined chain effects were not evaluated. Possible repertoire bias arising from homeostatic proliferation of naive T cells was not directly addressed. Naive CD4+ and CD8+ cells reportedly showed biased usage of most V and J gene segments, and this bias was consistent across donors and independent of HLA genotype. In both chains, CD4+ lineage was linked to a positively charged CDR3, whereas CD8+ lineage was linked to a negatively charged CDR3.

Per the germline V gene (reference sequence), MNHNY is the CDR1 and SVGAGI is the CDR2. The CDR3, from cysteine to phenylalanine, totals 14 residues. Only CDR3 DNA is held: 42 bases, read in frame from base 1. V and J are trimmed by 2 bases and 5 bases, and the gene matches miss 5 bases of the junction. Cells with a CD4+CD8-CD45RO-CD45RA+ profile were isolated by FACS and defined as naive CD4+ T cells, and those with a CD8+CD4-CD45RA+CD27bright profile were defined as naive CD8+ T cells. Antibodies against CD4 (RPA-T4), CD8 (SK1), CD27 (O323), CD45RA (HI100) and CD45RO (UCHL1) were used for sorting. Points on this clonotype: The target of this receptor is not known. No clone much larger than this one lies a single base away; base qualities are absent.

TCRdb lists the instrument as 454 GS FLX Titanium. A previously published linear amplification protocol was used to build TCR libraries from about 540 ng of total RNA. The sequencing itself ran on the Roche/454 Genome Sequencer using Titanium chemistry. The original pipeline was this. From 5 of the healthy donors, a total of fewer than 80,000 rearranged TCR alpha transcripts were sequenced. Duplicate transcripts were dropped, and unique TCR clonotypes were identified by the CDR3 junction according to IMGT nomenclature. Using logistic regression in R 2.13.0, the researchers modeled CD4 versus CD8 status as a function of V and J genes, with an adjustment for donor effects and a Bonferroni correction for multiple testing. TCRdb handled the public reads itself, with Q25 trimming in fastp and clone calling in MiXCR, and kept productive beta chains. CDR3 protein duplicates are merged, each entry listing the most common genes and DNA. For this entry, the V and J calls and clone size follow TCRdb and not the study's own pipeline. This sample lists about 180,000 distinct CDR3 sequences; around 74% were detected once. The top ten clones comprise about 2.3% of the sample.

The sequencing input was naive CD4+ and CD8+ T cells sorted from blood, pooled from several donors. What the cell subset or site label conveys for this sample: FACS-sorted naive CD4+ (CD45RO-CD45RA+) and naive CD8+ (CD45RA+CD27bright) T cells. The V gene is TRBV6-6 and the J gene is TRBJ1-1, with TRBD1 matching 7 junction bases. The source of this sequence is a pool of human donors in good health; the sample pools cells from several healthy donors. The CDR3 reads as follows: CASSYGQAVTEAFF. The sequence in DNA is TGTGCCAGCAGTTACGGACAGGCGGTGACTGAAGCTTTCTTT.